One sample yielded the 30 T cell receptor beta chains listed below, sequenced in a study of post-analysis software for immune sequencing data (dated by TCRdb to 2013 to 2016). No antigen is known for these receptors. The study at large found these results: Patients showed significantly higher frequencies than controls for a handful of TRBV segments, among them TRBV5-6, TRBV5-1 and TRBV20-1.

The library was produced with PCR. These reads were obtained on an Illumina HiSeq 2500. To reduce PCR and sequencing biases, unique molecular identifiers were built into the TCR beta cDNA libraries. TCRdb ran its own pipeline on the public reads, namely fastp trimming at Q25 and MiXCR clone calling, and kept in-frame beta chains. For every CDR3 protein sequence, its rows merge into one entry that carries the most common genes and DNA. Across this sample there are about 430,000 distinct CDR3 sequences, with 30% to 40% seen only once. Roughly 8.2% of the sample belongs to the ten largest clones. The sequenced material came from blood. All receptors derive from a girl aged 2 to 9 with multiple sclerosis.

V is TRBV5-1 and J is TRBJ2-7, with a weak D call TRBD1 (6 bases). V shed 0 bases and J shed 2 bases, with 15 bases lying between them. Per the germline V gene, CDR1 is SGHRS and CDR2 is YFSETQ. The CDR3 is made up of 16 amino acids. The CDR3 DNA follows: TGCGCCAGCAGCTTGGGAGACTGGACAGAGCCCTACGAGCAGTACTTC. Translating it yields CASSLGDWTEPYEQYF. Full variable domain (outside the CDR3, taken from reference TRBV5-1 and TRBJ2-7): KAGVTQTPRYLIKTRGQQVTLSCSPISGHRSVSWYQQTPGQGLQFLFEYFSETQRNKGNFPGRFSGRQFSNSRSEMNVSTLELGDSALYLCASSLGDWTEPYEQYFGPGTRLTVT.

This sequence joins TRBV6-5 and TRBJ1-2, with D maybe TRBD1 (5 bases). Germline assignment: CDR1 MNHEY and CDR2 SVGAGI. The CDR3 sequence is 14 residues long. Deletions cut 11 bases from V and 3 bases from J, with 19 bases between. CDR3 in amino acids: CAGGEGIHYYGYTF. The CDR3 DNA sequence: TGTGCCGGCGGGGAGGGGATCCATTACTATGGCTACACCTTC.

J is TRBJ1-2 and V is TRBV4-2; 11 bases line up with TRBD1. CDR1 LGHNA and CDR2 YNFKEQ come from the germline V gene. V gave up 2 bases and J gave up 7 bases; unmatched junction bases: 6. The CDR3 loop spans 15 amino acids. The CDR3: CASSQRTGGGRGYTF. The CDR3 DNA follows: TGTGCCAGCAGCCAACGGACAGGGGGCGGACGTGGCTACACCTTC.

This clonotype was seen a few times. The chain combines TRBV3-1 with TRBJ1-4, with D unresolved. The length of the CDR3 is 17 residues. The germline V and J ends were trimmed by 4 bases and 0 bases, with 15 bases remaining between them. Germline CDR1 is LGHDT and CDR2 is YNNKEL (reference sequence). The CDR3 bases are TGTGCCAGCAGCCGCAGAGATCTAACCGCAACTAATGAAAAACTGTTTTTT. Protein: CASSRRDLTATNEKLFF.

This clonotype was picked up a small number of times. V is TRBV6-2 or TRBV6-3 and J is TRBJ2-1; 8 nucleotides align to TRBD2. The CDR3 contains 17 residues. V dropped 0 bases and J dropped 10; count of bases not matched to a gene: 14. Germline CDR1 and CDR2: MNHEY and SVGEGT. In DNA, the CDR3 is TGTGCCAGCAGTTACTCGCCCCGTAGGACTAGCTTAGGGGAGCAGTTCTTC. As protein: CASSYSPRRTSLGEQFF.

About this clonotype itself: Germline is not matched at one junction end, which may reflect a read error. V usage is TRBV6-2 or TRBV6-3 and J usage is TRBJ2-7; TRBD2 matches at 8 bases. In germline, CDR1 is MNHEY, CDR2 SVGEGT. The CDR3 extends over 15 amino acids. The CDR3 loop is CASRRGRAGVDEQDF. CDR3 coding DNA: TGTGCCAGCAGGAGGGGACGAGCGGGAGTCGACGAGCAGGACTTC.

V usage is TRBV13 and J usage is TRBJ2-5, with TRBD1 identical over 10 bases. The J call may be mistaken, given a closer DNA end match to TRBJ2-7. CDR3 length equals 15 residues. Germline CDR1 PRHDT, CDR2 FYEKMQ (reference sequence). CDR3 nucleotides: TGTGCCAGCAGCTCAAACGACAGGGGGCGAGGCGAGCAGTACTTC. Protein sequence: CASSSNDRGRGEQYF.

The chain combines TRBV4-2 with TRBJ1-4; D unclear. CDR1 is LGHNA and CDR2 is YNFKEQ in the germline V gene. V was cut by 4 bases and J by 7 bases, with 7 bases left in between. The CDR3 is 12 amino acids. For the CDR3, the DNA is TGTGCCAGCAGCCCTCGTGGTGAAAAACTGTTTTTT. Residues: CASSPRGEKLFF.

The V and J genes are TRBV6-1 and TRBJ2-3, with D uncertain. Germline assignment: CDR1 MNHNS and CDR2 SASEGT. V lost 2 bases and J lost 2, with 17 bases in between. The CDR3 has 17 amino acids. This CDR3 reads CASSESYSTYSTDTQYF. As DNA, the CDR3 is TGTGCCAGCAGTGAATCGTACAGCACCTATTCCACAGATACGCAGTATTTT.

A remark on this clonotype: One end of the junction varies from germline; a read error may be responsible. The genes are TRBV20-1 and TRBJ2-7, with D possibly being TRBD1 (6 bases). Germline values: CDR1 DFQATT, CDR2 SNEGSKA (reference sequence). The CDR3 loop spans 13 amino acids. DNA for the CDR3: TGCAGTGCTACAGGACAGTGGGGGTACGAGCAGTATTTC. Protein: CSATGQWGYEQYF.

This clonotype was counted between two and nine times. This chain connects TRBV12-3 or TRBV12-4 to TRBJ2-5; possibly TRBD1 or TRBD2 for D (5 bases each). The germline V and J ends were trimmed by 6 bases and 5 bases, with 19 bases remaining between them. CDR3 length: 15 residues. CDR3 bases: TGTGCCAGCAGCCCCCGTCGGGGCGCTCCGGAGACCCAGTACTTC. This translates into CASSPRRGAPETQYF.

The rearrangement links TRBV28 to TRBJ2-2, with TRBD1 matching over 8 bases. J gave up 5 bases and V 6 bases, and 8 bases lay outside the gene matches. The CDR3 runs 15 residues. Germline CDR1 MDHEN, CDR2 SYDVKM. CDR3 loop: CASRMTGARTGELFF. The CDR3 bases are TGTGCCAGCAGAATGACAGGGGCGCGAACCGGGGAGCTGTTTTTT.

The chain joins TRBV4-1 to TRBJ2-5; D gene unclear. V was clipped by 0 bases and J by 2 bases, with 7 bases between them. The CDR3 sequence is 14 residues long. CDR1 MGHRA and CDR2 YSYEKL come from the germline V gene. The CDR3 protein is CASSQDATQETQYF. In nucleotides, the CDR3 is TGCGCCAGCAGCCAAGATGCTACGCAAGAGACCCAGTACTTC.

This clonotype was seen a few times. The V gene is TRBV29-1, the J gene TRBJ2-1; D might be TRBD2 (6 bases). V was shortened by 6 bases and J by 1 base, with 13 bases between the two germline ends. This CDR3 has 14 amino acids. Germline V gene lookup returns CDR1 SQVTM and CDR2 ANQGSEA. CDR3 DNA: TGCAGCGTCGGAGGGGTAGGGTCCTACAATGAGCAGTTCTTC. It yields the protein CSVGGVGSYNEQFF.

V gene TRBV5-1 combines with J gene TRBJ2-3; D is unresolved. The CDR3 contains 11 residues. Germline assignment: CDR1 SGHRS and CDR2 YFSETQ. Between the trimmed V and J ends, which lost 3 bases and 7 bases, there was a span of 6 bases. This CDR3 is CASSWRNTQYF. The DNA for the CDR3 is TGCGCCAGCAGCTGGCGGAATACGCAGTATTTT.

This clonotype was counted only a few times. CDR3 in amino acids: CASSHISASGANVLTF. The CDR3 nucleotides read TGTGCCAGCAGCCACATCTCAGCCTCTGGGGCCAACGTCCTGACTTTC. This rearrangement joins TRBV5-5 to TRBJ2-6; the D is unclear. The CDR3 length is 16 residues. Trimming left V 4 bases short and J 0 bases short, with 11 bases between. Germline loops: CDR1 SGHKS, CDR2 YYEKEE (reference sequence). Together with reference TRBV5-5 and TRBJ2-6, the CDR3 gives the full variable domain: DAGVTQSPTHLIKTRGQQVTLRCSPISGHKSVSWYQQVLGQGPQFIFQYYEKEERGRGNFPDRFSARQFPNYSSELNVNALLLGDSALYLCASSHISASGANVLTFGAGSRLTVL.

The V call is TRBV9, the J call TRBJ2-5, with 8 nucleotides matching TRBD2. V shed 0 bases, J shed 2 bases, and the junction held 3 bases outside the gene matches. Germline lookup yields CDR1 SGDLS and CDR2 YYNGEE. The CDR3 covers 15 residues. CDR3 region: CASSVDSGEQETQYF. The CDR3, as DNA: TGTGCCAGCAGCGTAGATAGCGGGGAACAAGAGACCCAGTACTTC. Drawing the rest from reference TRBV9 and TRBJ2-5, the complete variable domain is DSGVTQTPKHLITATGQRVTLRCSPRSGDLSVYWYQQSLDQGLQFLIQYYNGEERAKGNILERFSAQQFPDLHSELNLSSLELGDSALYFCASSVDSGEQETQYFGPGTRLLVL.

This clonotype came up a few times. V gene TRBV28 combines with J gene TRBJ2-1; 14 nucleotides agree with TRBD2. This CDR3 is built from 15 residues. The V segment lost 5 bases and the J segment 9 bases; nucleotides outside the gene matches: 6. Germline V lookup: CDR1 MDHEN, CDR2 SYDVKM. DNA for the CDR3: TGTGCCAGCAGTAGAGGGACTAGCGGGAGTGTTGAGCAGTTCTTC. Its translation: CASSRGTSGSVEQFF.

This clonotype appeared once. The chain employs TRBV6-5 and TRBJ2-1; a possible D gene is TRBD2 (6 bases). The V end lost 0 bases, the J end lost 10 bases, and 10 bases lay between the germline ends. CDR1 is MNHEY, CDR2 SVGAGI, per germline. The CDR3 totals 13 residues. CDR3 sequence (DNA): TGTGCCAGCAGTTACTCGGAGGGGAGCGAGCAGTTCTTC. It encodes CASSYSEGSEQFF.

This clonotype came up a few times. V gene TRBV18 combines with J gene TRBJ2-4, with D hard to call. Per germline, CDR1 KGHSH and CDR2 LQKENI. The CDR3 extends over 13 amino acids. Trimming stripped 3 bases from V and 7 bases from J, with 10 bases between. The CDR3 sequence: CASSPAPRNIQYF. CDR3 sequence (DNA): TGTGCCAGCTCACCGGCCCCCCGGAACATTCAGTACTTC.

The chain uses TRBV4-3 and TRBJ1-2; 10 bases fit TRBD1. This CDR3 has 14 residues. Unmatched junction bases numbered 1, after V lost 1 base and J lost 5 bases. In germline, CDR1 is LGHNA, CDR2 YSLEER. The CDR3 region is CASSQGTGGYGYTF. The CDR3, as DNA: TGCGCCAGCAGCCAAGGGACAGGGGGGTATGGCTACACCTTC.

This clonotype occurred a few times. The chain recombines TRBV4-2 with TRBJ2-5; a possible D gene is TRBD2 (6 bases). Trimming took 1 base from V and 2 from J, leaving 8 bases between them. The CDR3 consists of 14 residues. The germline CDR1 and CDR2 sequences are LGHNA and YNFKEQ. CDR3 bases: TGTGCCAGCAGCCAAGTGCGGGGACAAGAGACCCAGTACTTC. This codes for CASSQVRGQETQYF.

The V gene is TRBV5-4, the J gene TRBJ2-3; 8 bases are shared with TRBD2. The ends lost 4 bases at V and 1 base at J; junction bases unmatched: 8. The CDR3 is made up of 16 amino acids. CDR1 and CDR2 (germline): SGHNT, YYREEE (reference sequence). Here the CDR3 reads CASSQPGRAGTDTQYF. CDR3 DNA: TGTGCCAGCAGCCAGCCCGGGAGGGCCGGCACAGATACGCAGTATTTT.

The chain has TRBV20-1 and TRBJ1-5; possibly TRBD1 for D (6 bases). Trimming left V 6 bases short and J 4 bases short, with 16 bases between. The CDR3 extends over 14 amino acids. CDR1 is DFQATT, CDR2 SNEGSKA, per germline (reference sequence). CDR3 coding DNA: TGCAGTGCCCTGCGGGGGCAGATAAATCAGCCCCAGCATTTT. Translated: CSALRGQINQPQHF.

This rearrangement joins TRBV3-1 to TRBJ2-5; D unclear. Between the trimmed V and J ends, which lost 4 bases and 11 bases, there was a span of 20 bases. This CDR3 region has 14 residues. CDR1 and CDR2 (germline): LGHDT, YNNKEL (reference sequence). The CDR3 DNA reads as TGTGCCAGCAGCCGCTCCGTTTCCTGGAATGAGCAGTACTTC. Amino acids: CASSRSVSWNEQYF.

The gene calls are TRBV29-1 and TRBJ2-1; D is possibly TRBD1 (5 bases). Germline CDR1 and CDR2: SQVTM and ANQGSEA. The length of the CDR3 is 19 residues. Deletions cut 1 base from V and 7 bases from J, with 29 bases between. The CDR3 loop is CSVEGPYITTVGAVNEQFF. The CDR3 DNA reads TGCAGCGTTGAAGGGCCATACATCACGACAGTAGGCGCAGTTAATGAGCAGTTCTTC.

This chain uses TRBV6-2 or TRBV6-3 with TRBJ2-5, with TRBD2 matching 7 bases. The ends lost 2 bases at V and 1 base at J; junction bases unmatched: 4. CDR3 length: 15 residues. The germline CDR1 and CDR2 sequences are MNHEY and SVGEGT. As DNA, the CDR3 is TGTGCCAGCAGTTACAGCGGGGCCTTCCAAGAGACCCAGTACTTC. As protein: CASSYSGAFQETQYF.

This chain connects TRBV5-1 to TRBJ2-1; 9 bases are shared with TRBD1. Germline CDR1 is SGHRS and CDR2 is YFSETQ. This CDR3 spans 17 amino acids. V shed 2 bases, J shed 7 bases, and the junction held 13 bases outside the gene matches. As DNA, the CDR3 is TGCGCCAGCAGCTTAGGGGCCGGGGGACAGGGCTTTAATGAGCAGTTCTTC. This encodes CASSLGAGGQGFNEQFF.

In DNA form, the CDR3 reads TGCAGTGCTAGAGAGGTGAACACTGAAGCTTTCTTT. It yields the protein CSAREVNTEAFF. The rearrangement joins TRBV20-1 to TRBJ1-1; D is uncertain. V lost 0 bases, J lost 0 bases, and 2 bases lay in between. CDR1 and CDR2 (germline): DFQATT, SNEGSKA (reference sequence). This CDR3 comprises 12 residues.

The CDR3 reads CSARDYRQEINQPQHF. The CDR3 DNA follows: TGCAGTGCTAGAGATTATCGACAGGAGATCAATCAGCCCCAGCATTTT. The J gene is TRBJ1-5, the V gene TRBV20-1, with D possibly being TRBD1 (6 bases). V was pared by 0 bases and J by 3 bases, with 15 bases between. The CDR3 runs to 16 residues. Germline-derived CDR1 and CDR2 are DFQATT and SNEGSKA (reference sequence).